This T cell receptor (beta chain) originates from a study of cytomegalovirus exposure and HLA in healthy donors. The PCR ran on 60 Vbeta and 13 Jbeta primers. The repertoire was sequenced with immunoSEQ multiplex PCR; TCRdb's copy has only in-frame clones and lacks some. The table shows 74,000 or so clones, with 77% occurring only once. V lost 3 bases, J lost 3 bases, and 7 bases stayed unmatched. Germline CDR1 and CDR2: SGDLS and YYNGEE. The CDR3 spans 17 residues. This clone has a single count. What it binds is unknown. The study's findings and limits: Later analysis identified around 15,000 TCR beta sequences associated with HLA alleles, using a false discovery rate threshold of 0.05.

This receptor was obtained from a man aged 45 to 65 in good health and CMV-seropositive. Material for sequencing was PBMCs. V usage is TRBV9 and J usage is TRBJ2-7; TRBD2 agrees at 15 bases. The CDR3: CASSARTSGREYYEQYF. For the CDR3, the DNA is TGTGCCAGCAGCGCCCGGACTAGCGGGAGGGAATACTACGAGCAGTACTTC.